The source of this T cell receptor beta chain is a study of blood T cell repertoires in COVID-19. Study-level background: Researchers got acute and convalescent COVID-19 samples from the United States, Italy and Spain.

Authors' methods: Reference gene primer amplification gave estimated nucleated cell counts. Produced via immunoSEQ multiplex PCR; TCRdb's table is partial and in-frame only. V and J calls and clone size are copied from that table; D and trimming were computed from the DNA. The table includes a few hundred thousand clones, over 75% detected once. The germline gives CDR1 SGHDT, CDR2 YYEEEE. This CDR3 has 14 amino acids. V dropped 4 bases and J dropped 4 bases, with 12 bases sitting between them. Input material: peripheral blood. This clonotype was obtained from a man aged 30 to 45 who had recovered from COVID-19. The rearrangement uses TRBV5-6 and TRBJ1-3, with a possible D match to TRBD1 (6 bases). The CDR3 spells CASSPQGKGNTIYF. The CDR3 DNA reads as TGTGCCAGCAGCCCCCAGGGGAAAGGAAACACCATATATTTT.